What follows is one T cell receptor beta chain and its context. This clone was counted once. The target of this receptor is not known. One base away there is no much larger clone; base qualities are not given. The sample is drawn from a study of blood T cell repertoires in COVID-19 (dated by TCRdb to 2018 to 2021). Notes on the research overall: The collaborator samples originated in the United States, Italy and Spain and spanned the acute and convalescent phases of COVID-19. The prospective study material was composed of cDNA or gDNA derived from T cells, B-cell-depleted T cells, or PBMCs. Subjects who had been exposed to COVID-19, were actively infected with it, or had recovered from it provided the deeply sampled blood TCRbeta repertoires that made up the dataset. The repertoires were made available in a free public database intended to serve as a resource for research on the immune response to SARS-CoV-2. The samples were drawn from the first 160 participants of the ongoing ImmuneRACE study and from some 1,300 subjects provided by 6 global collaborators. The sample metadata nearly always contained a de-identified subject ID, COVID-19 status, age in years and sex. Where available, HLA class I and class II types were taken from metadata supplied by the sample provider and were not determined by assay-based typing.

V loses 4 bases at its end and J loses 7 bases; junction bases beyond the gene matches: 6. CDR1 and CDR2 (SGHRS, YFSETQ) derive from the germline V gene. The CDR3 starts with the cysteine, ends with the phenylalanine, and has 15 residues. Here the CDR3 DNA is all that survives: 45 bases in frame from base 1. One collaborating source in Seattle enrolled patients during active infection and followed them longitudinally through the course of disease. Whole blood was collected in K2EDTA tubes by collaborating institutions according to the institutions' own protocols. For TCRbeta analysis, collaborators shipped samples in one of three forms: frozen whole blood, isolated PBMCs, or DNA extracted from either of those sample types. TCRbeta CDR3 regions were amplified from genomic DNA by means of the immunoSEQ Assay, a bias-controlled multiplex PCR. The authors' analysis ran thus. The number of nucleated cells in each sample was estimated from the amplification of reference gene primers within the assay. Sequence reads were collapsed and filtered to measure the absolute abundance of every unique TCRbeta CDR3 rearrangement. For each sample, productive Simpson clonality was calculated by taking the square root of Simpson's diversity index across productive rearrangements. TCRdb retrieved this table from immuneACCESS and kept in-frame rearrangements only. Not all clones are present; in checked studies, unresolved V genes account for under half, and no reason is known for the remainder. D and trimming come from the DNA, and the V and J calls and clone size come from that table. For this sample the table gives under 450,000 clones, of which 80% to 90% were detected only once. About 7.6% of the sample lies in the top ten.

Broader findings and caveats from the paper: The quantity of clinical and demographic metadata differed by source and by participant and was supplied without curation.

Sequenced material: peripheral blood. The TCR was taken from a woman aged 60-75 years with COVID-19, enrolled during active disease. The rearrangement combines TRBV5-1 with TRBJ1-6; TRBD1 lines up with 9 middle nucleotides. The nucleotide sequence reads TGCGCCAGCAGCCCGGGGACAGGGAGCAATTCACCCCTCCACTTT. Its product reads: CASSPGTGSNSPLHF.